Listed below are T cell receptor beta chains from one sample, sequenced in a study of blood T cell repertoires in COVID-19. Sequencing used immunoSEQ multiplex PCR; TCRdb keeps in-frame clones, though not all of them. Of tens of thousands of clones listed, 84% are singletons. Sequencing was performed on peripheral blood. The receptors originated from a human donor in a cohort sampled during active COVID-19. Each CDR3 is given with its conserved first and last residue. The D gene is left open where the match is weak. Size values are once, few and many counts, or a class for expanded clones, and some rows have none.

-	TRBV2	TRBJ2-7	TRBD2	CASRGGTSGGREQYF	TGTGCCAGCAGGGGAGGGACTAGCGGGGGGCGCGAGCAGTACTTC
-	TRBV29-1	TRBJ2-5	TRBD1	CSVIPGQTTQETQYF	TGCAGCGTGATTCCGGGACAGACAACCCAAGAGACCCAGTACTTC
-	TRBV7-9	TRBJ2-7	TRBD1	CASSISGGSEQYF	TGTGCCAGCAGCATATCAGGGGGCAGCGAGCAGTACTTC
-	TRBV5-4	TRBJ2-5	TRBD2	CASSLGTRERETQYF	TGTGCCAGCAGCTTGGGTACGCGGGAGAGGGAGACCCAGTACTTC
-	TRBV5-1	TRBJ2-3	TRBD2	CASQAGRTDTQYF	TGCGCCAGCCAAGCGGGGCGCACAGATACGCAGTATTTT
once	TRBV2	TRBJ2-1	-	CASTSSRETRNEQFF	TGTGCCAGCACCTCCTCACGGGAGACTCGCAATGAGCAGTTCTTC
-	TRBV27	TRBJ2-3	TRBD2	CASSPITSGRSGNTQYF	TGTGCCAGCAGTCCCATTACTAGCGGGAGAAGTGGAAATACGCAGTATTTT
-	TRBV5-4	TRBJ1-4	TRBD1	CASSQGQGSTNEKLFF	TGTGCCAGCAGCCAAGGACAGGGGTCGACTAATGAAAAACTGTTTTTT
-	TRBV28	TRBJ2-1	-	CASSLLYNEQFF	TGTGCCAGCAGTTTACTCTACAATGAGCAGTTCTTC
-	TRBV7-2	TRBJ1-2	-	CASSLDSFNYGYTF	TGTGCCAGCAGCTTAGATTCGTTTAACTATGGCTACACCTTC
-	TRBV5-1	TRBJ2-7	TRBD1	CASSDRVYEQYF	TGCGCCAGCAGCGACAGGGTTTACGAGCAGTACTTC
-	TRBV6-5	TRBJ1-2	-	CASSSTGLGYTF	TGTGCCAGCAGTTCGACAGGTCTGGGCTACACCTTC
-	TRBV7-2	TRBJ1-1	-	CASSLFRIGSEAFF	TGTGCCAGCAGCTTATTCAGAATCGGGTCTGAAGCTTTCTTT
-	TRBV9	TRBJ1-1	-	CASSVTPAGGRNTEAFF	TGTGCCAGCAGCGTAACTCCCGCCGGAGGCCGGAACACTGAAGCTTTCTTT
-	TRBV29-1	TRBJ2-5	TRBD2	CSVGAGGGETQYF	TGCAGCGTTGGGGCGGGAGGGGGAGAGACCCAGTACTTC
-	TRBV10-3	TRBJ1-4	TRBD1	CAIRKTGEAREKLFF	TGTGCCATCAGAAAAACAGGGGAGGCAAGGGAAAAACTGTTTTTT
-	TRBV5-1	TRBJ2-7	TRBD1	CASSQAGQGTGEQYF	TGCGCCAGCAGCCAAGCCGGACAGGGGACCGGCGAGCAGTACTTC
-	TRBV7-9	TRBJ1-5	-	CASSAGSGYQPQHF	TGTGCCAGCAGCGCAGGGTCAGGCTATCAGCCCCAGCATTTT
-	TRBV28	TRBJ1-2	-	CASSLEGNYGYTF	TGTGCCAGCAGTTTGGAGGGAAACTATGGCTACACCTTC
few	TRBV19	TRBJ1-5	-	CASSTTGTGQPQHF	TGTGCCAGTAGTACTACAGGGACGGGTCAGCCCCAGCATTTT
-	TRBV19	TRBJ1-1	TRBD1	CASSMSNRGNTEAFF	TGTGCCAGTAGTATGAGTAACAGGGGGAACACTGAAGCTTTCTTT
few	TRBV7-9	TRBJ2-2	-	CASSLMDLDTGELFF	TGTGCCAGCAGCTTGATGGACTTGGACACCGGGGAGCTGTTTTTT
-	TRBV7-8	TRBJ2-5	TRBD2	CASSSYSGKETQYF	TGTGCCAGCAGCTCCTATAGCGGGAAAGAGACCCAGTACTTC
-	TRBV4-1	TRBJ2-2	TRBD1	CASSIRTGNTGELFF	TGCGCCAGCAGCATCCGGACAGGGAACACCGGGGAGCTGTTTTTT
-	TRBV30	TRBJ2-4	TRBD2	CAWAGGGHIQYF	TGTGCCTGGGCGGGGGGCGGTCACATTCAGTACTTC
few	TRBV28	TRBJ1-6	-	CASSSPTGPGGSSPLHF	TGTGCCAGCAGTTCCCCGACGGGCCCGGGCGGGAGTTCACCCCTCCACTTT
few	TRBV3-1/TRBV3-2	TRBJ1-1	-	CASSQDGEYTEAFF	TGTGCCAGCAGCCAAGACGGGGAGTACACTGAAGCTTTCTTT
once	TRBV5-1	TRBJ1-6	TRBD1	CASSREGQANNSPLHF	TGCGCCAGCAGCAGAGAAGGACAGGCAAATAATTCACCCCTCCACTTT
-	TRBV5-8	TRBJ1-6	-	CATTRASYNSPLHF	TGTGCCACCACCCGAGCAAGCTATAATTCACCCCTCCACTTT
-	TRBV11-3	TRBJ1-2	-	CASSPTTNYGYTF	TGTGCCAGCAGCCCGACAACTAACTATGGCTACACCTTC
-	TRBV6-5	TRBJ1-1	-	CASSYSGGLAFF	TGTGCCAGCAGTTACTCCGGGGGGCTAGCTTTCTTT
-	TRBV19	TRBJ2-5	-	CASSIVVQETQYF	TGTGCCAGTAGTATAGTCGTCCAAGAGACCCAGTACTTC
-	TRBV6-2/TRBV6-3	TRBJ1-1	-	CASSYISGDTEAFF	TGTGCCAGCAGTTACATTTCCGGGGACACTGAAGCTTTCTTT
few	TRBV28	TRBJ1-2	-	CASSLRDRLYGYTF	TGTGCCAGCAGTTTGCGGGACCGCCTCTATGGCTACACCTTC
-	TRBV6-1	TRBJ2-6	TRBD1	CASSEGQGNSGANVLTF	TGTGCCAGCAGTGAGGGACAGGGTAACTCTGGGGCCAACGTCCTGACTTTC
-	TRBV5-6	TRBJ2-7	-	CASSLAPGGGFSYEQYF	TGTGCCAGCAGCTTGGCCCCTGGAGGGGGCTTCTCCTACGAGCAGTACTTC
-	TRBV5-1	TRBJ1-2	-	CASSNTLSGYTF	TGCGCCAGCAGCAACACCCTCTCGGGTTACACCTTC
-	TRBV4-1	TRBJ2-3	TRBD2	CASSQAQLAGGQDTQYF	TGCGCCAGCAGCCAAGCCCAACTAGCGGGGGGGCAAGATACGCAGTATTTT
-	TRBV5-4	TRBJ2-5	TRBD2	CASSLGLAGSHQETQYF	TGTGCCAGCAGCTTGGGTCTAGCGGGGAGCCACCAAGAGACCCAGTACTTC
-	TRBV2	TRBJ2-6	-	CASRRVAGANVLTF	TGTGCCAGCAGGCGGGTGGCTGGGGCCAACGTCCTGACTTTC
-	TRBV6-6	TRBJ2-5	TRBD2	CASSRTSGGETQYF	TGTGCCAGCAGTCGGACTAGCGGGGGTGAGACCCAGTACTTC
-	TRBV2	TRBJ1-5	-	CASSVQSNQPQHF	TGTGCCAGCAGTGTGCAGAGCAATCAGCCCCAGCATTTT